Here is one T cell receptor (beta chain) with its context. This entry belongs to a study of blood T cell repertoires in COVID-19. Study at large: The origin of the acute and convalescent COVID-19 samples was the United States, Italy and Spain. In each case, the material was cDNA or gDNA derived from T cells, B-cell-depleted T cells, or PBMCs.

The CDR3 is made up of 14 amino acids. Germline CDR1 LGHDT, CDR2 YNNKEL (reference sequence). V was cut by 2 bases and J by 8 bases, with 13 bases left in between. Original methodology: Estimation of nucleated cell counts was performed using reference gene primer amplification. The protocol was immunoSEQ multiplex PCR, while the TCRdb copy is restricted to in-frame clones and leaves out a portion. V and J calls and clone size are those listed in that table; D and trimming were worked out from the DNA. In the table there are 150,000 or so clones, over 80% of which are singletons. This sequence was found in a man older than 75 with acute or convalescent COVID-19. Sequencing was done on a sample of peripheral blood. The V and J genes are TRBV3-1 (or the pseudogene TRBV3-2) and TRBJ2-1; the D is unclear. CDR3 sequence: CASSQREISDEQFF. The CDR3 coding sequence is TGTGCCAGCAGCCAACGAGAAATCTCGGATGAGCAGTTCTTC.